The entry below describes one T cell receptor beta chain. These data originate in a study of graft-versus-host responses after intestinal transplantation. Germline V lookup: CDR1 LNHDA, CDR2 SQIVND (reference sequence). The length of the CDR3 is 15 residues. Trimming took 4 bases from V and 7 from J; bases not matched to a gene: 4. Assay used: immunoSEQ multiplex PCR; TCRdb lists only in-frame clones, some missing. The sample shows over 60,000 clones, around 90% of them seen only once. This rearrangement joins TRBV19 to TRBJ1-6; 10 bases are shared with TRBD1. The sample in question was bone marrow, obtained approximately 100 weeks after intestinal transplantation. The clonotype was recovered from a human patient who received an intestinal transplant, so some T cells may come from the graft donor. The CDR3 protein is CASSTGTGVNSPLHF. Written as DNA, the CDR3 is TGTGCCAGTAGTACCGGGACAGGGGTGAATTCACCCCTCCACTTT.